These 22 T cell receptor beta chains came from one sample sequenced in a study of blood T cell repertoires in COVID-19. Clones were sequenced by immunoSEQ multiplex PCR, and TCRdb holds only the in-frame ones, with some missing. In the table there are under 200,000 clones, over 80% of which are singletons. Sequencing input: peripheral blood. Source of these receptors: a man in his sixties with COVID-19, enrolled during active disease.

The rearrangement links TRBV12-3 or TRBV12-4 to TRBJ1-1; D gene unclear. CDR3 length: 11 residues. Trimming removed 8 bases from V and 9 bases from J, with 13 bases in between. CDR3 in DNA: TGTGCCAGCTCCCTTGGAGGGAAAGCTTTCTTT. It codes for CASSLGGKAFF.

The chain is built from TRBV6-5 and TRBJ1-1, with 7 bases identical to TRBD1. The CDR3 has 16 amino acids. V shed 0 bases and J 4 bases; nucleotides not matched to a gene: 8. From germline, CDR1 is MNHEY and CDR2 SVGAGI. This chain's CDR3 is CASSYSIKGAGTEAFF. The CDR3 nucleotides are TGTGCCAGCAGTTACTCGATAAAGGGGGCCGGCACTGAAGCTTTCTTT.

The chain employs TRBV2 and TRBJ2-6; weak D call: TRBD1 (6 bases). Deletions cut 5 bases from V and 0 bases from J, with 11 bases between. There are 16 residues in the CDR3. Germline loops: CDR1 SNHLY, CDR2 FYNNEI. The CDR3 protein is CASSYRVVSGANVLTF. As DNA, the CDR3 is TGTGCCAGCAGTTACAGGGTGGTCTCTGGGGCCAACGTCCTGACTTTC.

The gene calls are TRBV5-1 and TRBJ1-2; no clear D gene. CDR3 length: 13 amino acids. V was clipped by 1 base and J by 1 base, with 5 bases between them. The germline gives CDR1 SGHRS, CDR2 YFSETQ. CDR3 residues: CASSLTVNYGYTF. CDR3 nucleotide sequence: TGCGCCAGCAGCTTGACAGTTAACTATGGCTACACCTTC. The variable domain in full, completed from reference TRBV5-1 and TRBJ1-2, reads KAGVTQTPRYLIKTRGQQVTLSCSPISGHRSVSWYQQTPGQGLQFLFEYFSETQRNKGNFPGRFSGRQFSNSRSEMNVSTLELGDSALYLCASSLTVNYGYTFGSGTRLTVV.

This chain uses TRBV6-5 with TRBJ1-6, with TRBD1 identical over 9 bases. The CDR3 totals 14 residues. The J segment lost 7 bases and the V segment lost 6 bases, leaving 4 bases of the junction unmatched. Germline loops: CDR1 MNHEY, CDR2 SVGAGI. CDR3 nucleotides: TGTGCCAGCAGCTACAGGGGGCCGAATTCACCCCTCCACTTT. It translates to CASSYRGPNSPLHF.

The CDR3 spells CASSSGQVTNTEAFF. Here the CDR3 DNA reads TGTGCCAGCAGCTCCGGACAGGTTACGAACACTGAAGCTTTCTTT. V is TRBV13 and J is TRBJ1-1, with 7 nucleotides matching TRBD1. V was clipped by 4 bases and J by 1 base; unmatched bases: 6. Germline loops: CDR1 PRHDT, CDR2 FYEKMQ (reference sequence). This CDR3 region has 15 residues.

This clone was recorded once. The rearrangement joins TRBV2 to TRBJ1-1; 7 bases fit TRBD1. This CDR3 spans 14 amino acids. Germline V CDR1 and CDR2: SNHLY, FYNNEI. V gave up 6 bases and J gave up 9 bases; unmatched junction bases: 13. The CDR3 loop reads CASSTRDSRDQAFF. The CDR3, as DNA: TGTGCCAGCAGCACTCGGGACAGTCGGGATCAAGCTTTCTTT.

The J gene is TRBJ1-5, the V gene TRBV30; D unclear. CDR3 length: 15 amino acids. Germline loops: CDR1 GTSNPN, CDR2 SVGIG (reference sequence). V gave up 3 bases and J gave up 2 bases, with 14 bases separating them. CDR3 DNA: TGTGCCTGGAGACTCCCGGGTCCAGGCAATCAGCCCCAGCATTTT. The encoded protein is CAWRLPGPGNQPQHF.

The chain carries TRBV19 and TRBJ1-5; TRBD1 is a possible D gene (6 bases). The CDR3 runs to 16 residues. The ends were cut back, 5 bases at V and 11 bases at J, with 25 bases in the middle. CDR1 is LNHDA, CDR2 SQIVND, per germline (reference sequence). The CDR3 nucleotides are TGTGCCAGTAGTGGTGAAGGCCAGGGGAGGGGATGGACCCAGCATTTT. Its protein is CASSGEGQGRGWTQHF. Full variable domain (remainder filled in from reference TRBV19 and TRBJ1-5): DGGITQSPKYLFRKEGQNVTLSCEQNLNHDAMYWYRQDPGQGLRLIYYSQIVNDFQKGDIAEGYSVSREKKESFPLTVTSAQKNPTAFYLCASSGEGQGRGWTQHFGDGTRLSIL.

The chain employs TRBV21-1 and TRBJ1-2. TRBV21-1 counts as a pseudogene. CDR3 size: 13 residues. CDR3 DNA sequence: TGTGCCAGCAGCGAAAAGGGAGGGTGGGGCTACACCTTC. It specifies CASSEKGGWGYTF.

The chain has TRBV23-1 and TRBJ2-3; 7 nucleotides line up with TRBD2. TRBV23-1 is assigned to the ORF class and has an uncertain function. J lost 5 bases, V lost 6 bases, and 14 bases had no gene match. The CDR3 contains 16 residues. CDR3 coding DNA: TGCGCCAGCAGCCCTGAGGGCAGGGACTATGGAGATACGCAGTATTTT. Amino acids: CASSPEGRDYGDTQYF.

This clone has just one count. V gene TRBV10-1 combines with J gene TRBJ1-2, with 10 bases fitting TRBD1. Unmatched junction bases numbered 8, after V lost 5 bases and J lost 8 bases. Germline V lookup: CDR1 WNHNN, CDR2 SYGVQD (reference sequence). This CDR3 is 14 amino acids long. The CDR3 nucleotides read TGCGCCAGCAGTCCGGGACAGGGGAAGGACGGCTACACCTTC. It translates to CASSPGQGKDGYTF.

For this clone: Within the sample, other DNA sequences also encode this same CDR3. The chain carries TRBV5-8 and TRBJ1-5; D gene ambiguous. In germline, CDR1 is SGHTS, CDR2 YDEGEE. The germline V and J ends were trimmed by 4 bases and 11 bases, with 13 bases remaining between them. The CDR3 consists of 12 residues. The CDR3 DNA reads TGTGCCAGCAGCATGGACCCTATGGCCCAGCATTTT. Translating gives CASSMDPMAQHF.

A word on this clone: The same CDR3 also results from other DNA sequences found in this sample. The chain uses TRBV12-3 or TRBV12-4 and TRBJ1-2; D gene unclear. Trimming cost V 3 bases and J 7 bases, with 9 bases left between them. CDR3 size: 12 residues. Here the CDR3 reads CASSFGGGGYTF. Written as DNA, the CDR3 is TGTGCCAGCAGTTTTGGAGGCGGTGGCTACACCTTC.

This clone was found a few times. CDR3 protein: CASSRDRDNQPQHF. CDR3 nucleotides: TGTGCCAGCTCACGTGACAGAGACAATCAGCCCCAGCATTTT. The V call is TRBV18, the J call TRBJ1-5, with a weak D call TRBD1 (5 bases). Trimming cost V 4 bases and J 3 bases, with 10 bases left between them. CDR3 length: 14 residues. Germline CDR1 reads KGHSH; CDR2 reads LQKENI.

J is TRBJ1-6 and V is TRBV6-5, with TRBD1 matching over 9 bases. Unmatched junction bases numbered 0, after V lost 0 bases and J lost 3 bases. Germline V lookup: CDR1 MNHEY, CDR2 SVGAGI. There are 16 residues in the CDR3. CDR3 bases: TGTGCCAGCAGTTACTCGGACAGGGGCTATAATTCACCCCTCCACTTT. Its protein product is CASSYSDRGYNSPLHF.

The V gene is TRBV27, the J gene TRBJ2-7; 8 bases are a match to TRBD1. Looked up from germline, CDR1 is MNHEY and CDR2 is SMNVEV (reference sequence). The CDR3 spans 15 residues. Unmatched junction bases numbered 4, after V lost 1 base and J lost 2 bases. In DNA form, the CDR3 reads TGTGCCAGCAGTTTATACGGGACAGGCCCCTACGAGCAGTACTTC. Its translation: CASSLYGTGPYEQYF.

The chain employs TRBV2 and TRBJ1-2, with D hard to call. The germline V gene has CDR1 SNHLY and CDR2 FYNNEI. The CDR3 runs 13 residues. V lost 3 bases to trimming and J lost 4 bases, with 9 bases between them. Here the CDR3 DNA reads TGTGCCAGCAGTGATGAGGAGCCCTATGGCTACACCTTC. This encodes CASSDEEPYGYTF.

The V call is TRBV7-7, the J call TRBJ2-5, with D hard to call. Germline CDR1 and CDR2: SSHAT and FNYEAQ (reference sequence). This CDR3 is built from 15 residues. Trimming took off 4 bases at V and 4 bases at J, with 16 bases between the two ends. CDR3 coding DNA: TGTGCCAGCAGCTCCCAGGTGGGCACCTCAGAGACCCAGTACTTC. Translating gives CASSSQVGTSETQYF.

The chain combines TRBV10-2 with TRBJ1-1; no clear D. V gave up 10 bases and J gave up 0 bases, with 9 bases separating them. Germline CDR1 is WSHSY and CDR2 is SAAADI. There are 12 residues in the CDR3. The CDR3 DNA is TGCGCCACCCGACACTTGAACACTGAAGCTTTCTTT. It specifies CATRHLNTEAFF.

Comment on this clone: Distinct nucleotide sequences in the sample also encode this CDR3. The rearrangement links TRBV30 to TRBJ1-1, with D possibly matching TRBD1 (5 bases). Trimming shortened V by 2 bases and J by 1 base, and 11 bases separated the two germline ends. The CDR3 is 14 residues long. Germline V gene data show CDR1 as GTSNPN and CDR2 as SVGIG (reference sequence). CDR3 bases: TGTGCCTGGAGTCCAGGGCTACCGAACACTGAAGCTTTCTTT. Translated: CAWSPGLPNTEAFF.

The chain joins TRBV3-1 (or the pseudogene TRBV3-2) to TRBJ1-1; D uncertain. The V and J ends lost 4 bases and 0 bases respectively, with 15 bases between them. The CDR3 is 16 residues long. Per germline, CDR1 LGHDT and CDR2 YNNKEL (reference sequence). The CDR3 loop is CASSPLLTGLNTEAFF. The CDR3 DNA sequence: TGTGCCAGCAGCCCACTACTGACCGGTTTGAACACTGAAGCTTTCTTT.